This TCR beta chain appears in the sequencing data of a study of shared clonotypes between healthy human individuals. As for the study in general: CD4 naive and CD4 memory each took three plates per donor, while CD8 naive took two and CD8 memory one.

The CDR3 is made up of 12 amino acids. The germline V gene has CDR1 MNHNS and CDR2 SASEGT. Trimming stripped 2 bases from V and 8 bases from J, with 9 bases between. Terminally differentiated effector memory CD45RA+ cells were excluded from the naive CD8 cells, which were CD45RO-negative and positively selected for CCR7. Study findings and constraints: What naive subsets generally showed was a larger estimated richness than memory subsets showed. Generation of non-shared clonotypes was less probable than generation of clonotypes shared by all four donors.

In its sample, this clone was seen a few times. What it recognizes is unknown. It was across several immunoSEQ plates that each subset's genomic DNA was evenly split. TCRdb's copy holds only in-frame clones and misses some; the assay was immunoSEQ multiplex PCR. This repertoire shows around 1.9 million clones, roughly 91% found once; its top ten account for approximately 1.7%. The TCR sequence derives from a man aged 18 to 30 in good health. Some clones in this sample may be carry-over from other donors' samples. The chain employs TRBV6-1 and TRBJ1-1, with D uncertain. The sequencing sample was made of naive CD8+ T cells from PBMCs. The CDR3 here is CASSESVVEAFF. The CDR3 DNA reads as TGTGCCAGCAGTGAATCTGTAGTGGAAGCTTTCTTT.